This T cell receptor beta chain was sequenced for a study of T cell responses to AZD1222 COVID-19 vaccine. Study results and limitations: Once two AZD1222 doses were given, Spike-specific TCR breadth and depth went up. Donors skewed white British and female; clonal diversity was possibly underestimated. Nearly half of unique spike-specific TCRs reportedly avoided B.1.351 and B.1.1.7 mutated regions.

This clone appeared a single time. The antigen is undetermined. Generated by immunoSEQ multiplex PCR, the TCRdb table keeps only in-frame clones and is missing some. This table holds around 140,000 clones, 80% to 90% found once. CDR3 length: 16 residues. CDR1 and CDR2 (germline): MNHEY, SVGEGT. V trimming: 2 bases; J trimming: 3 bases; junction bases outside the gene matches: 8. This receptor was taken from an adult in good health. The chain carries TRBV6-2 or TRBV6-3 and TRBJ1-1, with 8 bases matching TRBD1. The sample was peripheral blood, taken on day 0 of AZD1222 vaccination. The CDR3: CASSYPDRVWDTEAFF. Written as DNA, the CDR3 is TGTGCCAGCAGTTACCCGGACAGGGTTTGGGACACTGAAGCTTTCTTT.